This T cell receptor beta chain was sequenced during a study of CD8 T cells in Susac syndrome. Per the germline V gene, CDR1 is SQVTM and CDR2 is ANQGSEA. The CDR3 totals 13 residues. The ends were cut back, 8 bases at V and 4 bases at J, with 18 bases in the middle. Overall study findings and caveats: By the study's own acknowledgment, its TCR sequencing and HLA analysis included relatively few individuals.

Regarding this clonotype: The target antigen is unknown.

Random hexamers served to reverse transcribe roughly 0.45 to 1 ug RNA. TCRdb independently ran MiXCR on the immunoSEQ multiplex PCR reads; one entry per CDR3 protein. The sample shows approximately 77,000 distinct CDR3 sequences, approximately 94% of them seen only once. The sample was CD4+ T cells from PBMCs. The TCR originated in a human donor with Susac syndrome. V gene TRBV29-1 combines with J gene TRBJ2-7; unclear D gene. As DNA, the CDR3 is TGCAGCACATGGTCCCTTGAGGATTACGAGCAGTACTTC. Residues: CSTWSLEDYEQYF.